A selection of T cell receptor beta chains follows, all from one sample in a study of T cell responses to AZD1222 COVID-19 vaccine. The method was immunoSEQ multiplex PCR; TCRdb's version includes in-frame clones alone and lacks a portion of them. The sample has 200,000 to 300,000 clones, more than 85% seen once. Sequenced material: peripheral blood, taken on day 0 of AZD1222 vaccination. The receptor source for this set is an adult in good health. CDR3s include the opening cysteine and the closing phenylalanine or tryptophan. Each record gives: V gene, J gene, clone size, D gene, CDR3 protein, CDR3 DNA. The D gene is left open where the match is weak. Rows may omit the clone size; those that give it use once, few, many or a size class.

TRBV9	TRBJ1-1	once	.	CASSVTGGNTEAFF	TGTGCCAGCAGCGTGACGGGGGGGAACACTGAAGCTTTCTTT
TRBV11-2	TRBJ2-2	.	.	CASSSTGGASGELFF	TGTGCCAGCAGCTCGACGGGGGGCGCCTCCGGGGAGCTGTTTTTT
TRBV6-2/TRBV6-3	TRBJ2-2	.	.	CASSYSLPGTGELFF	TGTGCCAGCAGTTACTCTTTACCGGGCACCGGGGAGCTGTTTTTT
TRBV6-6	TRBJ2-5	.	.	CASRPRVKETQYF	TGTGCCAGCAGACCCAGGGTAAAAGAGACCCAGTACTTC
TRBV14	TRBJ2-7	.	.	CASSQGLASYEQYF	TGTGCCAGCAGCCAAGGATTGGCGTCCTACGAGCAGTACTTC
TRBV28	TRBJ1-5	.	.	CAAIGDGFQPQHF	TGTGCCGCGATCGGGGACGGCTTTCAGCCCCAGCATTTT
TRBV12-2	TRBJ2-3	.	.	CASRTVVLAAYSTDTQYF	TGTGCAAGTCGCACAGTGGTGCTAGCGGCTTATAGCACAGATACGCAGTATTTT
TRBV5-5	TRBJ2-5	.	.	CASSLGASETQYF	TGTGCCAGCAGCTTGGGAGCTTCGGAGACCCAGTACTTC
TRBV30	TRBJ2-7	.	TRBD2	CAWSPGTSGYEQYF	TGTGCCTGGAGTCCCGGGACTAGCGGCTACGAGCAGTACTTC
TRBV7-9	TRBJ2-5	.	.	CASSLQETQYF	TGTGCCAGCAGCCTACAAGAGACCCAGTACTTC
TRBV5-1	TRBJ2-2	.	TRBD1	CASSLDPGQGPTGELFF	TGCGCCAGCAGCTTGGACCCGGGACAGGGGCCCACCGGGGAGCTGTTTTTT
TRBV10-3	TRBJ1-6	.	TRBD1	CAIKRDSDSPLHF	TGTGCCATCAAACGGGACAGTGATTCACCCCTCCACTTT
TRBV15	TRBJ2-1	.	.	CATSREVGEQFF	TGTGCCACCAGCAGAGAGGTCGGTGAGCAGTTCTTC
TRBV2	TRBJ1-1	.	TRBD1	CASRGDRGLNTEAFF	TGTGCCAGCAGGGGGGACAGAGGTCTGAACACTGAAGCTTTCTTT
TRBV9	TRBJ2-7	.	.	CASSVVSGDEQYF	TGTGCCAGCAGCGTAGTCTCCGGGGACGAGCAGTACTTC
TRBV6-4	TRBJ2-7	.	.	CASLTYEQYF	TGTGCCAGCCTCACCTACGAGCAGTACTTC
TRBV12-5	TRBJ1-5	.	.	CASGLVGGSSNQPQHF	TGTGCTAGTGGTTTGGTAGGGGGTTCTAGCAATCAGCCCCAGCATTTT
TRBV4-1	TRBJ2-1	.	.	CASSPHTGSYNEQFF	TGCGCCAGCAGCCCCCACACGGGGTCCTACAATGAGCAGTTCTTC
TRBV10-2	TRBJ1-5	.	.	CASSSDSWAYSNQPQHF	TGCGCCAGCAGTTCGGACAGCTGGGCTTATAGCAATCAGCCCCAGCATTTT
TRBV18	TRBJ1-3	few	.	CASSPRQVATGNTIYF	TGTGCCAGCTCACCGCGACAGGTGGCAACTGGAAACACCATATATTTT
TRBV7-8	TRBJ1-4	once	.	CASSFAPGGGREKLFF	TGTGCCAGCAGCTTCGCCCCTGGGGGGGGCCGGGAAAAACTGTTTTTT
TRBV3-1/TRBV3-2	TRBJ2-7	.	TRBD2	CASSFRGGSSDEQYF	TGTGCCAGCAGCTTTAGGGGCGGGAGTAGCGACGAGCAGTACTTC
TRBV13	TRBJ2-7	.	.	CASSLDGGYEQYF	TGTGCCAGCAGCTTAGATGGCGGGTACGAGCAGTACTTC
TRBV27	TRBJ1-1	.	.	CASKGFGTEAFF	TGTGCCAGTAAGGGATTTGGGACTGAAGCTTTCTTT
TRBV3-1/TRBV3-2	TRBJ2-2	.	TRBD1	CASSQGVVRGRSGELFF	TGTGCCAGCAGCCAAGGGGTCGTTAGGGGGCGTTCCGGGGAGCTGTTTTTT
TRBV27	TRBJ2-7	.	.	CASRRGYEQYF	TGTGCCAGCCGTAGGGGCTACGAGCAGTACTTC
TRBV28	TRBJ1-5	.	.	CASSPPGFGQPQHF	TGTGCCAGCAGCCCCCCGGGGTTTGGGCAGCCCCAGCATTTT
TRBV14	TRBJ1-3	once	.	CASSQPGASSGNTIYF	TGTGCCAGCAGCCAACCAGGGGCAAGCTCTGGAAACACCATATATTTT
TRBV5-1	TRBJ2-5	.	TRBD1	CASTAGTGGETQYF	TGCGCCAGCACAGCAGGGACAGGGGGCGAGACCCAGTACTTC
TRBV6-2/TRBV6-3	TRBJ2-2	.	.	CASSYEATNTGELFF	TGTGCCAGCAGTTACGAAGCGACGAACACCGGGGAGCTGTTTTTT
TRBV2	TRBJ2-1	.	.	CASRREGGYNEQFF	TGTGCCAGCAGACGAGAGGGGGGCTACAATGAGCAGTTCTTC
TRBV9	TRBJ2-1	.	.	CASSVEGGYNEQFF	TGTGCCAGCAGCGTAGAGGGCGGCTACAATGAGCAGTTCTTC
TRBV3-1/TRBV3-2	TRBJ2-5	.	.	CASSLPGLGLETQYF	TGTGCCAGCAGCCTGCCGGGGCTGGGGCTGGAGACCCAGTACTTC
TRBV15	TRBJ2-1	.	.	CATSRDYLDEQFF	TGTGCCACCAGCAGAGACTACCTCGATGAGCAGTTCTTC
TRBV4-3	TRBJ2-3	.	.	CASSPQRGRDLTDTQYF	TGCGCCAGCAGCCCACAAAGGGGCCGAGACCTCACAGATACGCAGTATTTT
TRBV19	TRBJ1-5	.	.	CASSIWGSYSKPQHF	TGTGCCAGTAGTATATGGGGGTCCTATTCGAAGCCCCAGCATTTT
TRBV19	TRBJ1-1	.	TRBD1	CASDPGGTGVFTEAFF	TGTGCCAGTGACCCCGGAGGGACAGGGGTGTTCACTGAAGCTTTCTTT
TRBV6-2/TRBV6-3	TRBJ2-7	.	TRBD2	CASSSRTSEHEQYF	TGTGCCAGCAGTTCCAGGACTAGCGAGCACGAGCAGTACTTC
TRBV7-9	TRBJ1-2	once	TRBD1	CASSKTGSGYTF	TGTGCCAGCAGCAAGACAGGGAGCGGCTACACCTTC
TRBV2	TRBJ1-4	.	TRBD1	CASTTGVNEKLFF	TGTGCCAGCACCACAGGGGTTAATGAAAAACTGTTTTTT
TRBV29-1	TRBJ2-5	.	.	CSVDVLGETQYF	TGCAGCGTTGACGTCCTGGGTGAGACCCAGTACTTC
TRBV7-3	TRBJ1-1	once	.	CASSLTTGREPNTEAFF	TGTGCCAGCAGCTTAACTACAGGGAGAGAACCGAACACTGAAGCTTTCTTT
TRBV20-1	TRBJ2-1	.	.	CSATGYNEQFF	TGCAGTGCTACGGGCTACAATGAGCAGTTCTTC
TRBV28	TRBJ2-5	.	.	CASGTSGKVRGGHETQYF	TGTGCCAGCGGAACTTCGGGAAAGGTTAGAGGAGGGCACGAGACCCAGTACTTC
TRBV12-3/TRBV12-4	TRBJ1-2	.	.	CASSFMDYGYTF	TGTGCCAGCAGTTTCATGGACTATGGCTACACCTTC
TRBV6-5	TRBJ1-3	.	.	CASGKVEGNTIYF	TGTGCCAGCGGAAAAGTTGAAGGAAACACCATATATTTT
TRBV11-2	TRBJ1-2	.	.	CASSLALTLGYGYTF	TGTGCCAGCAGCTTAGCCCTGACACTGGGCTATGGCTACACCTTC
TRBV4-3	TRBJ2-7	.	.	CASSQAPGLPYEQYF	TGCGCCAGCAGCCAAGCCCCAGGGCTACCCTACGAGCAGTACTTC
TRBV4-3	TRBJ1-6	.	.	CASSQEGNSPLHF	TGCGCCAGCAGCCAAGAGGGTAATTCACCCCTCCACTTT
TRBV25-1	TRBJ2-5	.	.	CASSVEETQYF	TGTGCCAGCAGTGTTGAAGAGACCCAGTACTTC
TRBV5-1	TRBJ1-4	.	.	CASSLAGHHNEKLFF	TGCGCCAGCAGCTTGGCGGGACACCATAATGAAAAACTGTTTTTT
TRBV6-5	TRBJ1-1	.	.	CASSYLGDMNTEAFF	TGTGCCAGCAGCTACTTAGGCGACATGAACACTGAAGCTTTCTTT
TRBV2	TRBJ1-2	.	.	CASSEEARLNGYTF	TGTGCCAGCAGTGAAGAGGCCAGGCTCAATGGCTACACCTTC
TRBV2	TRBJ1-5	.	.	CASSERGPINQPQHF	TGTGCCAGCAGTGAAAGGGGACCGATAAATCAGCCCCAGCATTTT
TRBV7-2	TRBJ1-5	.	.	CASSLGGGNQPQHF	TGTGCCAGCAGCTTAGGAGGTGGAAATCAGCCCCAGCATTTT
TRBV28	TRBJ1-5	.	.	CASRLPGHSAENQPQHF	TGTGCCAGCAGGCTCCCCGGACACTCCGCTGAAAATCAGCCCCAGCATTTT
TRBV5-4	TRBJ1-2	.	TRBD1	CASSQGQDYGYTF	TGTGCCAGCAGCCAGGGACAGGACTATGGCTACACCTTC